One T cell receptor beta chain is described in this entry. The CDR3 totals 14 residues. Looked up from germline, CDR1 is KGHDR and CDR2 is SFDVKD. V was trimmed by 2 bases and J by 4 bases, leaving 10 bases between them. The sample originates from a study of blood T cell repertoires in COVID-19. Study at large: Material from acute and convalescent COVID-19 was sourced from the United States, Italy and Spain.

The assay was immunoSEQ multiplex PCR, and TCRdb's table has in-frame clones only and misses some. The sample carries over 85,000 clones, approximately 85% recorded once. The chain carries TRBV24-1 and TRBJ1-1; tentatively, D is TRBD1 (5 bases). The sample taken for sequencing was peripheral blood. This clonotype was sampled from an older woman with acute or convalescent COVID-19. The CDR3 region is CATSDSRALTEAFF. The CDR3 nucleotides read TGTGCCACCAGTGATTCCAGGGCGCTCACTGAAGCTTTCTTT.